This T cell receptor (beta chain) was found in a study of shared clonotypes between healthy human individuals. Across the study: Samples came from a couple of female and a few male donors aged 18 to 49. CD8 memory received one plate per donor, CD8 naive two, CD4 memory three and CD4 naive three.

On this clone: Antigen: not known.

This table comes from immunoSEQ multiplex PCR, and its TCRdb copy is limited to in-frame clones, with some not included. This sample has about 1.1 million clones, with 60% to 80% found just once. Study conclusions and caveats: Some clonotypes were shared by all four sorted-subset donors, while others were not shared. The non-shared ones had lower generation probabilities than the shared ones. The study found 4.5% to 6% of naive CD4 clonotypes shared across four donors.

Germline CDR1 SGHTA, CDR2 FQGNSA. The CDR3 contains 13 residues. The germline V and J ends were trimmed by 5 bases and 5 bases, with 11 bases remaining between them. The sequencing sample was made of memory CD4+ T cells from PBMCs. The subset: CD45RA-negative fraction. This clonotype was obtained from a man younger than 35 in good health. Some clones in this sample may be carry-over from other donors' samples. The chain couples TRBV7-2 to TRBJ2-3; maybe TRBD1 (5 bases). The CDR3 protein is CASSPSRGDTQYF. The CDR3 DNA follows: TGTGCCAGCAGCCCCAGTAGGGGAGATACGCAGTATTTT.